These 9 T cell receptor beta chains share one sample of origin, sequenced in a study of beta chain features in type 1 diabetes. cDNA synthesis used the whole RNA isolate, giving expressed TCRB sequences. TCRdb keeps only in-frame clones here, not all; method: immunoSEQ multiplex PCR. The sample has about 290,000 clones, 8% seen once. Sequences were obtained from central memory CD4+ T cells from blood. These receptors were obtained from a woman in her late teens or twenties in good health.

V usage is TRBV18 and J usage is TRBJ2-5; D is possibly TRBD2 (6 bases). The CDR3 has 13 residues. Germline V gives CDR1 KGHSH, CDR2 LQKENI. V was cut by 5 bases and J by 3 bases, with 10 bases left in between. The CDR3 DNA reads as TGTGCCAGCTCATCGGGAGTTGAAGAGACCCAGTACTTC. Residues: CASSSGVEETQYF.

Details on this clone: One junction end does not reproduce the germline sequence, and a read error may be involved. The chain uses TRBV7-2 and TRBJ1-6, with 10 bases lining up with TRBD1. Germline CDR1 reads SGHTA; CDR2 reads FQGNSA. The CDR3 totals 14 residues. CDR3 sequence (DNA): TGCGCCAGCAGCCCGGGACAGGGGAGTTCACCCCTCCACTTT. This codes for CASSPGQGSSPLHF.

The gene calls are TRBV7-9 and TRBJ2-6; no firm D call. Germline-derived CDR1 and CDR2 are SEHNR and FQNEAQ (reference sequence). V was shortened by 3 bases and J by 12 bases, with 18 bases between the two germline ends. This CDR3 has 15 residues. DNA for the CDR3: TGTGCCAGCAGCTTGGAAATCGGACGGTCTAGCGTCCTGACTTTC. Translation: CASSLEIGRSSVLTF.

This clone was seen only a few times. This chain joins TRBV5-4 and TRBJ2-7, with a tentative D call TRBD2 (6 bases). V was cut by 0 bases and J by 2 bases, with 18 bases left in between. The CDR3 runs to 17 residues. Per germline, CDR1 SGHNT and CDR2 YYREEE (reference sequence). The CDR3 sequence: CASSLARSSATPYEQYF. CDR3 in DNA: TGTGCCAGCAGCTTGGCACGGTCTAGCGCGACGCCCTACGAGCAGTACTTC.

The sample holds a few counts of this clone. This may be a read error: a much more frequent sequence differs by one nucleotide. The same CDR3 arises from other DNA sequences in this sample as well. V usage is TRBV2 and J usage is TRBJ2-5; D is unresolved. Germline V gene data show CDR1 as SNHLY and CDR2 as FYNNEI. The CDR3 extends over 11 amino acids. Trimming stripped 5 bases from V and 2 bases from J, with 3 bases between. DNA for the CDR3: TGTGCCAGCAGTTATCAAGAGACCCAGTACTTC. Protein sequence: CASSYQETQYF.

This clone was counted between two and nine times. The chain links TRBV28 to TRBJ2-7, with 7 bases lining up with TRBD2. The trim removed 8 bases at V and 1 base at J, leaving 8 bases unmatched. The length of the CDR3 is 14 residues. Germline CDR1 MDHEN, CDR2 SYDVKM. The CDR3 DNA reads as TGTGCCAGCTCGCGGGCGGGAGATTCCTACGAGCAGTACGTC. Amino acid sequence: CASSRAGDSYEQYV.

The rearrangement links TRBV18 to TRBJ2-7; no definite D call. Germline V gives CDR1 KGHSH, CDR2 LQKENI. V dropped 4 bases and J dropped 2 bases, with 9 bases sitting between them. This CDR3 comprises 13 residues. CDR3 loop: CASSRQPAYEQYF. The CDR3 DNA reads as TGTGCCAGCTCACGTCAACCTGCCTACGAGCAGTACTTC.

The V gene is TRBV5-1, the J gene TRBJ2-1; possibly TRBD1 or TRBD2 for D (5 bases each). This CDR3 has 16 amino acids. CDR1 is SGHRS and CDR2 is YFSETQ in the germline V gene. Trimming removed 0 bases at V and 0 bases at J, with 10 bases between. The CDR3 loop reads CASSLVPGSSYNEQFF. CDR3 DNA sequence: TGCGCCAGCAGCTTGGTTCCAGGGAGCTCCTACAATGAGCAGTTCTTC.

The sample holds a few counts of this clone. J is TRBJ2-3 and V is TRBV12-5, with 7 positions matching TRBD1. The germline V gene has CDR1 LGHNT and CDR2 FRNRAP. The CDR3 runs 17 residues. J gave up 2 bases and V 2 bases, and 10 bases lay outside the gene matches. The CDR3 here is CASGLSRDSYTTDTQYF. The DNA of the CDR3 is TGTGCTAGTGGTTTGTCACGGGACAGTTATACCACAGATACGCAGTATTTT.